This TCR beta chain originates from a study of cytomegalovirus exposure and HLA in healthy donors. Study information: The 95 to 150 validation repertoires used a platform that matched the one used for the 666 first-cohort repertoires, as a later analysis reported.

Study results and caveats: One later analysis, an examination of the roughly 130 validation repertoires, found that first-cohort TCR clusters tended to co-occur in them.

About this clone itself: Its antigen is unknown.

Assay used: immunoSEQ multiplex PCR; TCRdb lists only in-frame clones, some missing. The sample has about 100,000 clones, about 95% seen once; the top ten hold around 0.85%. The CDR3 is 13 amino acids. CDR1 SQVTM and CDR2 ANQGSEA come from the germline V gene. The rearrangement uses TRBV29-1 and TRBJ2-5; 9 bases align to TRBD1. The sequencing sample was made of PBMCs. This clonotype was obtained from a young woman in good health and CMV-seronegative. The CDR3 nucleotides read TGCCTCGCCAGCGGACAGGGGACGGAGACCCAGTACTTC. Protein sequence: CLASGQGTETQYF.